Presented here are 3 T cell receptor beta chains from one specimen sequenced in a study of T cell responses to AZD1222 COVID-19 vaccine. Repertoires were generated with immunoSEQ multiplex PCR, while TCRdb's copy carries only in-frame clones and drops some. The repertoire holds under 150,000 clones, with 70% to 90% as singletons. The sequences come from peripheral blood, collected on day 0 of AZD1222 vaccination. Receptors were obtained from an adult in good health.

The V gene is TRBV11-3, the J gene TRBJ1-2; D gene unclear. This CDR3 has 13 amino acids. V dropped 3 bases and J dropped 2 bases, with 7 bases sitting between them. The germline CDR1 and CDR2 sequences are SGHNT and YENEEA. This CDR3 reads CASSLWRNYGYTF. CDR3 in DNA: TGTGCCAGCAGCTTGTGGCGGAACTATGGCTACACCTTC.

This clone was observed once. The chain couples TRBV3-1 (or the pseudogene TRBV3-2) to TRBJ2-5; D is possibly TRBD1 (6 bases). The CDR3 runs 15 residues. Germline-derived CDR1 and CDR2 are LGHDT and YNNKEL (reference sequence). The V end was cut by 4 bases, the J end by 0 bases, with 12 bases between. The CDR3 sequence is CASSRYRDNQETQYF. The CDR3, as DNA: TGTGCCAGCAGCCGTTACCGGGACAACCAAGAGACCCAGTACTTC.

This clone was counted a single time. V gene TRBV6-5 combines with J gene TRBJ1-5, with TRBD1 as a possible D gene (6 bases). There are 12 residues in the CDR3. CDR1 is MNHEY and CDR2 is SVGAGI in the germline V gene. Trimming took off 10 bases at V and 8 bases at J, with 15 bases between the two ends. In nucleotides, the CDR3 is TGTGCCACCAGGGGAGTTGGGGAGCCCCAGCATTTT. It codes for CATRGVGEPQHF.